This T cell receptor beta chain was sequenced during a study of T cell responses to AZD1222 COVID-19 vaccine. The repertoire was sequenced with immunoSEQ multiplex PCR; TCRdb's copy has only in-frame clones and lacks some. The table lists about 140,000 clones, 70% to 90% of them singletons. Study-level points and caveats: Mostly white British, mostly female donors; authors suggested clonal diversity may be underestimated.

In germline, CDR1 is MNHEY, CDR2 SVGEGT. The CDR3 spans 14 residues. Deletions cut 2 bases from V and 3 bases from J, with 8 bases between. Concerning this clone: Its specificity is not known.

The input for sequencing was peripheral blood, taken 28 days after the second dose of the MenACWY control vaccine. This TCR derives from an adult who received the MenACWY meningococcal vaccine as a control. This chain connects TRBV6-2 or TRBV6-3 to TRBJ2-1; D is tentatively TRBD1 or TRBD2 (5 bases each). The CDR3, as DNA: TGTGCCAGCAGTTACGGGACGCACTACAATGAGCAGTTCTTC. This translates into CASSYGTHYNEQFF.